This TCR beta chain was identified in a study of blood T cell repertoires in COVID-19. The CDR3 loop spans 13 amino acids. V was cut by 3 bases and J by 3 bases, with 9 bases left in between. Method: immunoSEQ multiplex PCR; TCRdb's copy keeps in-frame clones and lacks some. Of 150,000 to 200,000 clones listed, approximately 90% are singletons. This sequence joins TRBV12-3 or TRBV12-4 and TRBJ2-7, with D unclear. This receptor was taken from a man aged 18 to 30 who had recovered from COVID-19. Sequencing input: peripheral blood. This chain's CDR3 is CASSFGALYEQYF. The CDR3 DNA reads TGTGCCAGCAGTTTCGGTGCCCTCTACGAGCAGTACTTC.